Below, 32 T cell receptor beta chains from the same sample are listed, as sequenced in a study of blood T cell repertoires in COVID-19. This table comes from immunoSEQ multiplex PCR, and its TCRdb copy is limited to in-frame clones, with some not included. The table lists around 280,000 clones, almost 90% of them singletons, with 1.5% to 2% in the top ten. Sequencing was performed on PBMCs or T cells enriched from blood (not recorded which). Receptors originate from a woman between 18 and 29 years old with acute COVID-19.

The chain carries TRBV27 and TRBJ2-7; unclear D gene. CDR3 length equals 14 residues. Between the trimmed V and J ends, which lost 7 bases and 1 base, there was a span of 14 bases. CDR1 is MNHEY, CDR2 SMNVEV, per germline (reference sequence). For the CDR3, the DNA is TGTGCCAGCACCACCCCCTACGGTTCCTACGAGCAGTACTTC. It is translated as CASTTPYGSYEQYF.

Remarks on this clone: This sample includes further DNA sequences coding for the same CDR3. The J gene is TRBJ2-7, the V gene TRBV6-5; 10 nucleotides line up with TRBD2. This CDR3 has 15 amino acids. Germline CDR1 reads MNHEY; CDR2 reads SVGAGI. V shed 5 bases and J 4 bases; nucleotides not matched to a gene: 8. CDR3: CASSRTSGIPYEQYF. The CDR3, as DNA: TGTGCCAGCAGTCGAACTAGCGGGATTCCATACGAGCAGTACTTC.

The chain employs TRBV12-3 or TRBV12-4 and TRBJ1-3; D might be TRBD1 (6 bases). V lost 4 bases to trimming and J lost 6 bases, with 10 bases between them. This CDR3 has 13 amino acids. CDR3 nucleotide sequence: TGTGCCAGCAGTTCGGACAGCGTAAACACCATATATTTT. It translates to CASSSDSVNTIYF.

The chain carries TRBV3-1 (or the pseudogene TRBV3-2) and TRBJ2-1, with 8 nucleotides matching TRBD2. The V gene's germline CDR1 is LGHDT and CDR2 YNNKEL (reference sequence). The CDR3 extends over 17 amino acids. V was pared by 3 bases and J by 5 bases, with 12 bases of the junction left unmatched. CDR3 region: CASSHAAGTRANNEQFF. CDR3 in DNA: TGTGCCAGCAGCCATGCTGCCGGGACTAGAGCCAACAATGAGCAGTTCTTC.

This sequence joins TRBV28 and TRBJ1-1; unclear D gene. V was clipped by 7 bases and J by 1 base, with 13 bases between them. CDR1 and CDR2 (germline): MDHEN, SYDVKM. The CDR3 length is 14 residues. The chain's CDR3 is CASKVWGANTEAFF. As DNA, the CDR3 is TGTGCCAGCAAGGTTTGGGGAGCGAACACTGAAGCTTTCTTT.

This clone was seen more than once but under ten times. This chain joins TRBV3-1 (or the pseudogene TRBV3-2) and TRBJ2-1; 7 bases are a match to TRBD2. CDR1 is LGHDT, CDR2 YNNKEL, per germline (reference sequence). V lost 5 bases to trimming and J lost 7 bases; unmatched junction nucleotides: 8. CDR3 length: 14 residues. The CDR3 DNA reads as TGTGCCAGCAGCGTAACGGGACTACCAAATGAGCAGTTCTTC. Translating gives CASSVTGLPNEQFF.

This clone was recorded only once. This chain connects TRBV11-2 to TRBJ2-1; 7 bases are a match to TRBD2. Germline loops: CDR1 SGHAT, CDR2 FQNNGV. CDR3 length: 14 amino acids. Trimming at V came to 5 bases and at J to 10 bases, leaving 11 bases not matched to a gene. In nucleotides, the CDR3 is TGTGCCAGCAGCCAATTGCGGACTAGGGACGAGCAGTTCTTC. Its protein is CASSQLRTRDEQFF.

The rearrangement links TRBV28 to TRBJ2-7; the D is unclear. The CDR3 totals 15 residues. V shed 4 bases and J shed 0 bases, with 13 bases lying between them. CDR1 and CDR2 (germline): MDHEN, SYDVKM. The CDR3 region is CASSYDPGSSYEQYF. The CDR3 region has the DNA TGTGCCAGCAGTTACGACCCGGGTTCCTCCTACGAGCAGTACTTC.

This chain uses TRBV19 with TRBJ1-6; D gene unclear. The germline V gene has CDR1 LNHDA and CDR2 SQIVND (reference sequence). CDR3 size: 12 residues. The ends were cut back, 10 bases at V and 5 bases at J, with 9 bases in the middle. The DNA of the CDR3 is TGTGCCAATAGCAGGAATAATTCACCCCTCCACTTT. This sequence encodes CANSRNNSPLHF.

This chain connects TRBV2 to TRBJ2-4; the match to TRBD2 covers 7 bases. This CDR3 region has 13 residues. CDR1 and CDR2 (germline): SNHLY, FYNNEI. V gave up 4 bases and J gave up 8 bases; unmatched junction bases: 5. The CDR3 loop is CASSVYSGDIQYF. CDR3 nucleotides: TGTGCCAGCAGTGTCTACAGCGGGGACATTCAGTACTTC.

The V and J genes are TRBV7-2 and TRBJ2-7; 8 positions match TRBD2. This CDR3 region has 13 residues. CDR1 is SGHTA and CDR2 is FQGNSA in the germline V gene. The V segment lost 5 bases and the J segment 6 bases; nucleotides outside the gene matches: 6. CDR3 amino acids: CASSLLADSEQYF. CDR3 sequence (DNA): TGTGCCAGCAGCCTACTAGCGGACTCCGAGCAGTACTTC.

The chain has TRBV14 and TRBJ2-1, with 11 positions matching TRBD2. From germline, CDR1 is SGHDN and CDR2 FVKESK. The ends lost 0 bases at V and 10 bases at J; junction bases unmatched: 14. The CDR3 is made up of 18 amino acids. In DNA, the CDR3 is TGTGCCAGCAGCCAAGACGGCCCACCGGGACTAGCGGTCACGGAGCAGTTCTTC. Translated: CASSQDGPPGLAVTEQFF.

This clone was counted once. This sequence joins TRBV9 and TRBJ2-7; D perhaps matches TRBD2 (5 bases). V was pared by 0 bases and J by 2 bases, with 12 bases between. This CDR3 comprises 15 residues. Germline CDR1 is SGDLS and CDR2 is YYNGEE. The CDR3 protein is CASSVGPAVTYEQYF. CDR3 nucleotides: TGTGCCAGCAGCGTAGGCCCAGCGGTTACCTACGAGCAGTACTTC.

The CDR3 reads CASSPGQGMNTEAFF. CDR3 bases: TGTGCCAGTAGTCCGGGACAGGGAATGAACACTGAAGCTTTCTTT. This sequence joins TRBV19 and TRBJ1-1; 9 bases agree with TRBD1. Germline lookup yields CDR1 LNHDA and CDR2 SQIVND (reference sequence). The CDR3 contains 15 residues. J was trimmed by 0 bases and V by 5 bases; bases with no gene match: 4.

This chain joins TRBV5-1 and TRBJ1-3; 7 positions match TRBD1. The CDR3 consists of 16 residues. Germline V gene sequence: CDR1 SGHRS, CDR2 YFSETQ. The V gene end was trimmed by 4 bases and the J gene end by 0 bases; junction bases not matched to a gene: 7. This CDR3 is CASSQGQKSSGNTIYF. The CDR3 nucleotides are TGCGCCAGCAGCCAGGGACAGAAGAGCTCTGGAAACACCATATATTTT. Combining the CDR3 with reference TRBV5-1 and TRBJ1-3 gives the whole variable domain KAGVTQTPRYLIKTRGQQVTLSCSPISGHRSVSWYQQTPGQGLQFLFEYFSETQRNKGNFPGRFSGRQFSNSRSEMNVSTLELGDSALYLCASSQGQKSSGNTIYFGEGSWLTVV.

This clone appeared once. CDR3 DNA: TGTGCCACCAGTGATTCCCCCGGGGAACAGGGGGGTCACTACGAGCAGTACTTC. The encoded protein is CATSDSPGEQGGHYEQYF. The chain carries TRBV24-1 and TRBJ2-7, with 8 bases matching TRBD1. Trimming removed 2 bases from V and 3 bases from J; junction bases left unmatched: 14. This CDR3 spans 18 amino acids. Germline lookup yields CDR1 KGHDR and CDR2 SFDVKD.

The genes are TRBV1 and TRBJ2-1; TRBD2, the D gene given by the table, was not confirmed from the DNA. TRBV1 is flagged as a pseudogene. The CDR3 totals 16 residues. The CDR3 spells CTSSPDRLAGEHEQFF. In nucleotides, the CDR3 is TGCACCAGCAGCCCCGACCGACTAGCGGGAGAGCACGAGCAGTTCTTC.

In this sample, this clone turned up a few times. V gene TRBV5-4 combines with J gene TRBJ1-2, with D possibly TRBD1 on 5 matching bases. The CDR3 covers 15 residues. Trimming shortened V by 1 base and J by 7 bases, and 17 bases separated the two germline ends. Germline V gene sequence: CDR1 SGHNT, CDR2 YYREEE (reference sequence). CDR3 amino acids: CASSLRGFGGGGYTF. The CDR3 coding sequence is TGTGCCAGCAGCTTGCGGGGGTTCGGGGGAGGTGGCTACACCTTC.

CDR3 DNA: TGTGCCAGCAGAATGACAGGGCGCCACGAGCAGTACTTC. This gives the protein CASRMTGRHEQYF. The chain joins TRBV28 to TRBJ2-7; 7 bases map to TRBD1. V lost 6 bases to trimming and J lost 5 bases; unmatched junction nucleotides: 7. The CDR3 is made up of 13 amino acids. The germline gives CDR1 MDHEN, CDR2 SYDVKM. Based on the CDR3 plus reference TRBV28 and TRBJ2-7, the full variable domain is DVKVTQSSRYLVKRTGEKVFLECVQDMDHENMFWYRQDPGLGLRLIYFSYDVKMKEKGDIPEGYSVSREKKERFSLILESASTNQTSMYLCASRMTGRHEQYFGPGTRLTVT.

The chain combines TRBV15 with TRBJ1-6; no reliable D call. Germline lookup yields CDR1 LNHNV and CDR2 YYDKDF (reference sequence). The CDR3 spans 14 residues. Trimming cost V 3 bases and J 6 bases, with 9 bases left between them. This CDR3 is CATSREGSNSPLHF. The CDR3 nucleotides are TGTGCCACCAGCAGGGAGGGAAGTAATTCACCCCTCCACTTT.

The rearrangement links TRBV6-5 to TRBJ2-1, with D possibly TRBD2 on 5 matching bases. Trimming cost V 2 bases and J 5 bases, with 13 bases left between them. Looked up from germline, CDR1 is MNHEY and CDR2 is SVGAGI. The CDR3 runs 15 residues. CDR3 DNA sequence: TGTGCCAGCAGTTACGACCCGGGATGGGACAATGAGCAGTTCTTC. Its translation: CASSYDPGWDNEQFF.

The V gene is TRBV5-6, the J gene TRBJ2-1, with unresolved D. Germline V lookup: CDR1 SGHDT, CDR2 YYEEEE. Trimming left V 7 bases short and J 0 bases short, with 8 bases between. This CDR3 is built from 13 residues. CDR3 residues: CASRANSYNEQFF. The CDR3 nucleotides read TGTGCCAGCCGAGCGAACTCCTACAATGAGCAGTTCTTC.

V and J are TRBV5-1 and TRBJ2-1, with 8 positions matching TRBD2. This CDR3 comprises 17 residues. V was clipped by 1 base and J by 7 bases; unmatched bases: 13. CDR1 and CDR2 from the germline V gene are SGHRS and YFSETQ. CDR3 DNA sequence: TGCGCCAGCAGCTTGTTATCAGCGGGAGTCCCCGGGAATGAGCAGTTCTTC. This encodes CASSLLSAGVPGNEQFF.

The chain couples TRBV19 to TRBJ1-2; D perhaps matches TRBD1 (5 bases). Germline CDR1 reads LNHDA; CDR2 reads SQIVND (reference sequence). Between the trimmed V and J ends, which lost 11 bases and 3 bases, there was a span of 13 bases. The CDR3 sequence is 12 residues long. The CDR3 region has the DNA TGTGCCTCCCAAGCAGGGTACTATGGCTACACCTTC. Translated: CASQAGYYGYTF.

This chain joins TRBV19 and TRBJ2-7; D call uncertain. The CDR3 contains 14 residues. The germline V and J ends were trimmed by 0 bases and 1 base, with 7 bases remaining between them. The germline V gene has CDR1 LNHDA and CDR2 SQIVND (reference sequence). The DNA of the CDR3 is TGTGCCAGTAGTATAGATCCAGGTTCCTACGAGCAGTACTTC. It translates to CASSIDPGSYEQYF.

In its sample, this clone was seen a few times. V is TRBV28 and J is TRBJ1-3; 8 bases match TRBD1. The germline CDR1 and CDR2 sequences are MDHEN and SYDVKM. With 8 bases clipped from V and 0 bases from J, the junction kept 6 bases outside the gene matches. The length of the CDR3 is 15 residues. CDR3 loop: CASWTGTYSGNTIYF. CDR3 nucleotide sequence: TGTGCCAGCTGGACAGGGACCTACTCTGGAAACACCATATATTTT.

This chain links TRBV6-5 with TRBJ1-4; 7 positions agree with TRBD1. The CDR3 totals 12 residues. The ends lost 8 bases at V and 6 bases at J; junction bases unmatched: 3. Germline V CDR1 and CDR2: MNHEY, SVGAGI. The CDR3 spells CASGTGDEKLFF. CDR3 nucleotide sequence: TGTGCCAGCGGAACAGGGGATGAAAAACTGTTTTTT.

To note about this clone: The same CDR3 arises from other DNA sequences in this sample as well. The chain is built from TRBV12-3 or TRBV12-4 and TRBJ2-2; perhaps TRBD1 as D (5 bases). V gave up 5 bases and J gave up 4 bases, with 8 bases separating them. This CDR3 region has 13 residues. Written as DNA, the CDR3 is TGTGCCAGCAGTGACAGAGTCACCGGGGAGCTGTTTTTT. This translates into CASSDRVTGELFF.

This clone was counted once. The chain joins TRBV27 to TRBJ2-7, with TRBD1 identical over 10 bases. The germline gives CDR1 MNHEY, CDR2 SMNVEV (reference sequence). This CDR3 spans 16 amino acids. V lost 6 bases and J lost 0; bases outside the gene matches: 8. The CDR3, as DNA: TGTGCCAGCAGACCATTATGGGACAGGGGCTCCTACGAGCAGTACTTC. Translating it yields CASRPLWDRGSYEQYF.

This CDR3 is CASSQEAPRDRGNSPLHF. In DNA, the CDR3 is TGCGCCAGCAGCCAAGAAGCGCCCCGGGACAGGGGAAATTCACCCCTCCACTTT. The chain combines TRBV4-1 with TRBJ1-6; TRBD1 aligns across 10 bases. The germline CDR1 and CDR2 sequences are MGHRA and YSYEKL. The junction had 9 bases not matched to a gene; V was cut back by 0 bases and J by 7 bases. The CDR3 has 18 residues.

This chain joins TRBV27 and TRBJ2-5; TRBD1 aligns across 9 bases. The length of the CDR3 is 14 residues. Trimming took 6 bases from V and 5 from J; bases not matched to a gene: 7. The germline gives CDR1 MNHEY, CDR2 SMNVEV (reference sequence). The chain's CDR3 is CASRLQGAMETQYF. The CDR3 coding sequence is TGTGCCAGCAGATTACAGGGGGCGATGGAGACCCAGTACTTC.

The gene calls are TRBV12-3 or TRBV12-4 and TRBJ1-3; no clear D gene. Trimming removed 5 bases at V and 0 bases at J, with 5 bases between. The CDR3 covers 13 residues. The CDR3 coding sequence is TGTGCCAGCAGTCCAGTCTCTGGAAACACCATATATTTT. Encoded protein: CASSPVSGNTIYF.